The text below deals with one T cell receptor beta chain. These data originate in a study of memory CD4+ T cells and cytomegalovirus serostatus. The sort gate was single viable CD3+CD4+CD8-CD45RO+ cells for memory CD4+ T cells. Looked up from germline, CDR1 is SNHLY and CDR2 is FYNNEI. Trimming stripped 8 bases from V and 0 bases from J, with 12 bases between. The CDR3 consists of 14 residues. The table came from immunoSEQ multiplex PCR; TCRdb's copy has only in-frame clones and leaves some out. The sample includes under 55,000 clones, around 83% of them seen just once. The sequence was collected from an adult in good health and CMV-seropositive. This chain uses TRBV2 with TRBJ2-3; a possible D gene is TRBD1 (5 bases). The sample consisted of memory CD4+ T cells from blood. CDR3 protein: CASGPRTSTDTQYF. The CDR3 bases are TGTGCCAGCGGACCCCGGACAAGCACAGATACGCAGTATTTT.